A selection of T cell receptor beta chains follows, all from one sample in a study of CD8+ T cells in alopecia areata. The data were produced by immunoSEQ multiplex PCR, yet TCRdb's version contains in-frame clones alone and is incomplete. The sample carries about 290,000 clones, about 62% recorded once. This specimen consisted of CD4+ T cells sorted from blood, obtained at week 24, from a patient treated with tofacitinib. These receptor sequences come from a human donor with alopecia areata. The CDR3 runs from the conserved cysteine through the conserved F or W. The order of the fields is D gene, J gene, V gene, clone size, CDR3 protein, CDR3 DNA. The D gene is left open where the match is weak. Not every row has a clone size; where given, it reads once, few, many or a size class.

TRBD2,TRBJ2-3,TRBV29-1,few,CSASGEHTDTQYF,TGCAGCGCAAGCGGGGAGCACACAGATACGCAGTATTTT
.,TRBJ1-1,TRBV29-1,few,CSARFFAGDTFF,TGCAGCGCCCGATTTTTTGCAGGGGATACTTTCTTT
.,TRBJ1-1,TRBV29-1,once,CSVEPGRNTEAFF,TGCAGCGTTGAGCCCGGGAGGAACACTGAAGCTTTCTTT
TRBD2,TRBJ2-5,TRBV9,.,CASSVGLAYQETQYF,TGTGCCAGCAGCGTAGGACTAGCCTACCAAGAGACCCAGTACTTC
.,TRBJ2-3,TRBV11-2,.,CASSLDGGPTDTQYF,TGTGCCAGCAGCTTAGATGGGGGGCCCACAGATACGCAGTATTTT
TRBD1,TRBJ1-1,TRBV7-2,.,CASSLDRGKTEAFF,TGTGCCAGCAGCTTGGACAGGGGAAAGACTGAAGCTTTCTTT
.,TRBJ1-1,TRBV30,.,CAWSAGLEAFF,TGTGCCTGGAGTGCCGGTCTCGAAGCTTTCTTT
.,TRBJ1-1,TRBV30,.,CAWSVGTEAFF,TGTGCCTGGAGTGTAGGCACTGAAGCTTTCTTT
TRBD2,TRBJ2-3,TRBV4-1,.,CASSRTSGQSTDTQYF,TGCGCCAGCAGCCGAACTAGCGGGCAGAGCACAGATACGCAGTATTTT
.,TRBJ2-1,TRBV5-1,.,CASSPPGHRGNEQFF,TGCGCCAGCAGCCCCCCGGGGCACAGAGGCAATGAGCAGTTCTTC
.,TRBJ1-2,TRBV7-9,.,CASSLVQHGYTF,TGTGCCAGCAGCTTAGTCCAGCATGGCTACACCTTC
.,TRBJ2-7,TRBV5-1,.,CASSLDRGDVEQYF,TGCGCCAGCAGCCTTGATAGAGGGGACGTCGAGCAGTACTTC
.,TRBJ2-5,TRBV29-1,.,CSVVGQETQYF,TGCAGCGTTGTAGGCCAAGAGACCCAGTACTTC
.,TRBJ1-1,TRBV29-1,.,CSATHQTGRPEAFF,TGCAGCGCGACACATCAGACAGGCCGCCCTGAAGCTTTCTTT
.,TRBJ1-2,TRBV5-1,.,CASSLDRTFYGYTF,TGCGCCAGCAGCTTGGACAGGACTTTCTATGGCTACACCTTC
.,TRBJ2-1,TRBV29-1,.,CSVVGSPGDEQFF,TGCAGCGTTGTTGGCAGCCCGGGGGATGAGCAGTTCTTC
.,TRBJ2-7,TRBV11-1,few,CASSRNHYEQYF,TGTGCCAGCAGTAGGAATCACTACGAGCAGTACTTC
.,TRBJ2-7,TRBV7-3,few,CASTWGYEQYF,TGTGCCAGCACCTGGGGCTACGAGCAGTACTTC
.,TRBJ2-5,TRBV5-6,.,CASSSLRVLGKETQYF,TGTGCCAGCAGCTCCTTAAGGGTATTGGGAAAAGAGACCCAGTACTTC
.,TRBJ2-6,TRBV5-1,few,CASSLETAGANVLTF,TGCGCCAGCAGCTTGGAGACGGCTGGGGCCAACGTCCTGACTTTC
.,TRBJ1-4,TRBV5-1,few,CASSLPGRGNEKLFF,TGCGCCAGCAGCTTGCCAGGGCGCGGTAATGAAAAACTGTTTTTT
.,TRBJ1-2,TRBV29-1,once,CSVGPLTGYTF,TGCAGCGTTGGGCCGTTAACCGGCTACACCTTC
.,TRBJ1-1,TRBV2,.,CASSERVRDTEAFF,TGTGCCAGCAGTGAAAGGGTGCGGGACACTGAAGCTTTCTTT
.,TRBJ2-6,TRBV7-2,.,CASSASPSGANVLTF,TGTGCCAGCAGCGCCTCCCCCTCTGGGGCCAACGTCCTGACTTTC
.,TRBJ1-1,TRBV29-1,once,CSVEERARNTEAFF,TGCAGCGTTGAAGAAAGGGCGAGGAACACTGAAGCTTTCTTT
TRBD1,TRBJ1-1,TRBV9,.,CASSVTPAGGRSNTEAFF,TGTGCCAGCAGCGTAACCCCCGCAGGGGGCCGGAGTAACACTGAAGCTTTCTTT
TRBD2,TRBJ2-5,TRBV5-1,.,CASSAGTSGQETQYF,TGCGCCAGCAGCGCCGGGACTAGCGGCCAAGAGACCCAGTACTTC
.,TRBJ1-6,TRBV27,.,CASSARGSPLHF,TGTGCCAGCAGTGCCAGGGGCTCACCCCTCCACTTT
.,TRBJ1-1,TRBV28,.,CASSFTGFDTEAFF,TGTGCCAGCAGTTTTACAGGGTTTGACACTGAAGCTTTCTTT
.,TRBJ1-6,TRBV2,.,CASTYPGGNSPLHF,TGTGCCAGCACCTACCCGGGAGGCAATTCACCCCTCCACTTT
TRBD1,TRBJ1-5,TRBV29-1,few,CSVRTGGNQPQHF,TGCAGCGTTCGGACAGGGGGCAATCAGCCCCAGCATTTT
TRBD1,TRBJ2-1,TRBV25-1,few,CASSGQGRNEQFF,TGTGCCAGCTCCGGACAGGGCCGGAATGAGCAGTTCTTC
.,TRBJ2-1,TRBV20-1,once,CSAGPRDEQFF,TGCAGTGCTGGCCCTAGGGATGAGCAGTTCTTC
.,TRBJ2-5,TRBV10-3,.,CAISSRNQETQYF,TGTGCCATCAGTTCAAGAAACCAAGAGACCCAGTACTTC
.,TRBJ2-7,TRBV25-1,.,CASSELGNRQYF,TGTGCCAGCAGTGAATTGGGGAATCGGCAGTACTTC
.,TRBJ1-2,TRBV30,.,CAWRGARTVYGYTF,TGTGCCTGGAGGGGCGCCAGAACCGTGTATGGCTACACCTTC
.,TRBJ1-2,TRBV25-1,once,CASREQGMGYGYTF,TGTGCCAGCAGAGAACAGGGTATGGGCTATGGCTACACCTTC
TRBD1,TRBJ1-2,TRBV4-2,.,CASSQTDRATNYGYTF,TGTGCCAGCAGCCAAACCGACAGGGCTACTAACTATGGCTACACCTTC
TRBD2,TRBJ2-1,TRBV5-1,.,CASSFVAGVNEQFF,TGCGCCAGCAGCTTTGTAGCGGGGGTAAATGAGCAGTTCTTC
TRBD2,TRBJ2-4,TRBV29-1,.,CSVSGGRNIQYF,TGCAGCGTTAGCGGGGGGCGGAACATTCAGTACTTC
.,TRBJ2-5,TRBV28,few,CASSFSGLQETQYF,TGTGCCAGCAGTTTTTCGGGACTCCAAGAGACCCAGTACTTC
.,TRBJ1-6,TRBV4-3,.,CASSQDTVLEPLHF,TGCGCCAGCAGCCAAGACACAGTACTGGAGCCCCTCCACTTT
.,TRBJ1-5,TRBV4-1,.,CASSHDRARDQPQHF,TGCGCCAGCAGCCACGATCGGGCACGGGATCAGCCCCAGCATTTT
.,TRBJ2-3,TRBV4-3,.,CASSQDLNTDTQYF,TGCGCCAGCAGCCAAGATCTCAACACAGATACGCAGTATTTT
.,TRBJ2-5,TRBV5-4,few,CASSLDPTMGQETQYF,TGTGCCAGCAGCTTGGATCCTACGATGGGTCAAGAGACCCAGTACTTC
.,TRBJ2-2,TRBV6-5,.,CASRSNTGELFF,TGTGCCAGCCGTAGCAACACCGGGGAGCTGTTTTTT
.,TRBJ2-3,TRBV29-1,.,CSVGDTGSDTQYF,TGCAGCGTTGGGGACACAGGGTCCGATACGCAGTATTTT
TRBD2,TRBJ2-1,TRBV7-9,.,CASSLAGTSGDNEQFF,TGTGCCAGCAGCTTAGCCGGGACTAGCGGGGACAATGAGCAGTTCTTC
TRBD2,TRBJ2-3,TRBV5-4,few,CASSATSGYSDTQYF,TGTGCCAGCAGCGCGACTAGCGGGTACTCGGATACGCAGTATTTT